This TCR beta chain comes out of a study of blood T cell repertoires in COVID-19. With V trimmed by 4 bases and J by 4 bases, 5 bases remained unmatched. The CDR3 consists of 15 residues. Per the germline V gene, CDR1 is SGHRS and CDR2 is YFSETQ. TCRdb's table, derived via immunoSEQ multiplex PCR, lists solely in-frame clones and lacks some. The sample has 200,000 to 300,000 clones, about four fifths seen once; the top ten hold 6% to 8%. The receptor comes from a woman of 80 years or more with COVID-19, enrolled during active disease. This sequence joins TRBV5-1 and TRBJ1-6, with 7 bases fitting TRBD1. The sample was peripheral blood. CDR3 sequence: CASSTEGQYNSPLHF. The CDR3 nucleotides are TGCGCCAGCAGCACGGAGGGACAGTATAATTCACCCCTCCACTTT.